This T cell receptor (beta chain) was recovered during a study of shared T cell receptors in the human thymus. Libraries were prepared by immunoSEQ multiplex PCR; TCRdb keeps only in-frame clonotypes and omits some of them. Altogether roughly 410,000 clones are present, approximately 95% being singletons, with the ten largest covering approximately 0.02%. Trimming took 2 bases from V and 8 from J, leaving 18 bases between them. The CDR3 covers 15 residues. In germline, CDR1 is SGHAT, CDR2 FQNNGV. This sequence joins TRBV11-2 and TRBJ1-1; D ambiguous. The sequencing input was thymocytes. The clonotype was recovered from a human donor. The CDR3 is CASSLLLVEGPEAFF. Here the CDR3 DNA reads TGTGCCAGCAGCTTACTCCTTGTAGAAGGGCCAGAAGCTTTCTTT.